The source of this TCR beta chain is a study of OX40 agonist ivuxolimab in advanced cancers. Findings and limits, study-wide: Antigen specificity remained undetermined for the expanded peripheral T cells.

This clone was seen only once. Its antigen is currently unknown. At one end the junction does not follow the germline gene, possibly because of a read error. The assay was immunoSEQ multiplex PCR, and TCRdb's table has in-frame clones only and misses some. Counted here are roughly 56,000 clones, over 80% occurring once; the ten biggest clones make up over 3.5%. The CDR3 sequence is 17 residues long. Looked up from germline, CDR1 is GTSNPN and CDR2 is SVGIG (reference sequence). Individuals having autoimmune disease history or systemic immunosuppression were not enrolled. This receptor was obtained from an adult with an advanced solid tumor such as melanoma, head and neck, liver or kidney cancer. The sample in question was CD4+ or CD8+ T cells sorted from blood, obtained in a trial of the OX40 agonist ivuxolimab. The V call is TRBV30, the J call TRBJ2-5, with 7 bases matching TRBD1. The CDR3 loop reads CAWSYNRGEKDQGTQYF. CDR3 nucleotides: TGTGCCTGGAGTTACAACAGGGGAGAGAAGGACCAAGGGACCCAGTACTTC.